A single sample gave rise to the 15 T cell receptor beta chains below, sequenced in a study of OX40 agonist ivuxolimab in advanced cancers. Clones were read by immunoSEQ multiplex PCR, and TCRdb kept only the in-frame ones, dropping some. The sample shows some 70,000 clones, approximately 80% of them seen only once. The input for sequencing was CD4+ or CD8+ T cells sorted from blood, taken in a trial of the OX40 agonist ivuxolimab. The receptors stem from an adult with an advanced solid tumor such as melanoma, head and neck, liver or kidney cancer.

V is TRBV29-1 and J is TRBJ2-7, with D tentatively TRBD1 or TRBD2 (5 bases each). Per the germline V gene, CDR1 is SQVTM and CDR2 is ANQGSEA. The length of the CDR3 is 12 residues. V gave up 7 bases and J gave up 6 bases, with 16 bases separating them. The CDR3 coding sequence is TGCAGCGGGTGGGTAGGGGACGGCGAGCAGTACTTC. The encoded protein is CSGWVGDGEQYF.

The CDR3 protein is CASSELRGNTEAFF. The CDR3 bases are TGTGCCAGCAGTGAACTGAGGGGGAACACTGAAGCTTTCTTT. V usage is TRBV6-1 and J usage is TRBJ1-1, with D perhaps matching TRBD1 (5 bases). Germline lookup yields CDR1 MNHNS and CDR2 SASEGT. The CDR3 has 14 amino acids. The V end was cut by 2 bases, the J end by 1 base, with 8 bases between.

The chain uses TRBV27 and TRBJ2-7, with a tentative D call TRBD1 (7 bases). The germline CDR1 and CDR2 sequences are MNHEY and SMNVEV (reference sequence). The CDR3 has 14 amino acids. The V end lost 4 bases, the J end lost 3 bases, and 13 bases lay between the germline ends. CDR3 loop: CASSSGGLRYEQYF. The CDR3 DNA is TGTGCCAGCAGTTCAGGGGGACTGCGCTACGAGCAGTACTTC.

This chain links TRBV5-1 with TRBJ2-5; 8 bases line up with TRBD1. V shed 4 bases, J shed 5 bases, and the junction held 7 bases outside the gene matches. This CDR3 spans 14 amino acids. CDR1 is SGHRS and CDR2 is YFSETQ in the germline V gene. CDR3 amino acids: CASSPRTGLETQYF. The CDR3 coding sequence is TGCGCCAGCAGCCCGCGGACAGGGCTGGAGACCCAGTACTTC. Together with reference TRBV5-1 and TRBJ2-5, the CDR3 gives the full variable domain: KAGVTQTPRYLIKTRGQQVTLSCSPISGHRSVSWYQQTPGQGLQFLFEYFSETQRNKGNFPGRFSGRQFSNSRSEMNVSTLELGDSALYLCASSPRTGLETQYFGPGTRLLVL.

The J gene is TRBJ1-2, the V gene TRBV5-1, with a possible D match to TRBD1 (6 bases). In germline, CDR1 is SGHRS, CDR2 YFSETQ. Trimming stripped 4 bases from V and 5 bases from J, with 18 bases between. This CDR3 is built from 15 residues. The CDR3 loop reads CASSDARGIGYGYTF. CDR3 coding DNA: TGCGCCAGCAGCGACGCCAGGGGAATCGGTTATGGCTACACCTTC.

The chain recombines TRBV11-2 with TRBJ2-7; 10 bases are shared with TRBD1. Looked up from germline, CDR1 is SGHAT and CDR2 is FQNNGV. CDR3 length equals 15 residues. V trimming: 5 bases; J trimming: 2 bases; junction bases outside the gene matches: 6. CDR3 amino acids: CASSPPGQGTYEQYF. CDR3 coding DNA: TGTGCCAGCAGCCCCCCGGGACAGGGGACCTACGAGCAGTACTTC. The full variable domain, in which reference TRBV11-2 and TRBJ2-7 provide the parts outside the CDR3, is EAGVAQSPRYKIIEKRQSVAFWCNPISGHATLYWYQQILGQGPKLLIQFQNNGVVDDSQLPKDRFSAERLKGVDSTLKIQPAKLEDSAVYLCASSPPGQGTYEQYFGPGTRLTVT.

V usage is TRBV11-2 and J usage is TRBJ2-7; the match to TRBD1 covers 7 bases. The CDR3 sequence is 14 residues long. Trimming at V came to 1 base and at J to 2 bases, leaving 2 bases not matched to a gene. Germline CDR1 is SGHAT and CDR2 is FQNNGV. The CDR3 DNA is TGTGCCAGCAGCTTAGGCCAGGGGGCCTACGAGCAGTACTTC. The encoded protein is CASSLGQGAYEQYF.

This clone was observed a few times. The rearrangement uses TRBV27 and TRBJ1-1; 7 nucleotides agree with TRBD1. Germline loops: CDR1 MNHEY, CDR2 SMNVEV (reference sequence). V dropped 7 bases and J dropped 4; count of bases not matched to a gene: 9. The CDR3 extends over 14 amino acids. This chain's CDR3 is CASNLRTGGTEAFF. The CDR3 DNA sequence: TGTGCCAGCAACCTGAGGACAGGCGGCACTGAAGCTTTCTTT.

This rearrangement joins TRBV5-8 to TRBJ1-1; D gene uncertain. The CDR3 has 15 amino acids. V lost 0 bases and J lost 4, with 13 bases in between. The germline V gene has CDR1 SGHTS and CDR2 YDEGEE. CDR3 residues: CASSLANAGVTEAFF. The CDR3 DNA follows: TGTGCCAGCAGCTTGGCCAATGCGGGAGTCACTGAAGCTTTCTTT.

The rearrangement uses TRBV21-1 and TRBJ1-2. TRBV21-1 is termed a pseudogene. CDR3 length: 17 residues. The CDR3 is CASSKGGRDRCGYGYTF. The CDR3, as DNA: TGTGCCAGCAGCAAAGGCGGAAGGGATAGGTGCGGCTATGGCTACACCTTC.

V is TRBV18 and J is TRBJ1-1; no firm D call. The CDR3 loop spans 13 amino acids. Germline CDR1 KGHSH, CDR2 LQKENI. V dropped 3 bases and J dropped 1 base, with 6 bases sitting between them. This CDR3 is CASSPVWNTEAFF. The CDR3 bases are TGTGCCAGCTCACCGGTATGGAACACTGAAGCTTTCTTT.

The V and J genes are TRBV5-1 and TRBJ2-1, with D tentatively TRBD1 (5 bases). The CDR3 runs to 15 residues. Trimming removed 0 bases from V and 0 bases from J, with 7 bases in between. Germline loops: CDR1 SGHRS, CDR2 YFSETQ. The CDR3 DNA is TGCGCCAGCAGCTTGGAGGGGAACTCCTACAATGAGCAGTTCTTC. This translates into CASSLEGNSYNEQFF.

V gene TRBV5-1 combines with J gene TRBJ2-5; 7 bases match TRBD1. Looked up from germline, CDR1 is SGHRS and CDR2 is YFSETQ. V lost 5 bases to trimming and J lost 5 bases; unmatched junction nucleotides: 3. There are 12 residues in the CDR3. CDR3 in amino acids: CASSSTGETQYF. The CDR3 DNA follows: TGCGCCAGCAGTTCGACAGGGGAGACCCAGTACTTC.

The chain couples TRBV18 to TRBJ1-3; no clear D. The CDR3 runs to 12 residues. CDR1 KGHSH and CDR2 LQKENI come from the germline V gene. V lost 6 bases and J lost 4, with 7 bases in between. The CDR3 here is CASSPPGNTIYF. The CDR3 bases are TGTGCCAGCTCCCCGCCGGGAAACACCATATATTTT.

The DNA for the CDR3 is TGTGCCACCCATTCTTGGGGGCGCGAGCAGTACTTC. Its translation is CATHSWGREQYF. V usage is TRBV2 and J usage is TRBJ2-7, with a possible D match to TRBD1 (6 bases). Trimming pared 10 bases from V and 6 bases from J, leaving 16 bases between. Per the germline V gene, CDR1 is SNHLY and CDR2 is FYNNEI. The CDR3 is 12 amino acids. Combining the CDR3 with reference TRBV2 and TRBJ2-7 gives the whole variable domain EPEVTQTPSHQVTQMGQEVILRCVPISNHLYFYWYRQILGQKVEFLVSFYNNEISEKSEIFDDQFSVERPDGSNFTLKIRSTKLEDSAMYFCATHSWGREQYFGPGTRLTVT.